Below are 24 T cell receptor beta chains sequenced from a single sample in a study of beta chain features in type 1 diabetes (dated by TCRdb to between 2018 and 2020). Library method: the immunoSEQ multiplex PCR assay. The entire isolated RNA was reverse transcribed using the High Capacity cDNA Reverse Transcription Kit, and thus expressed TCRB transcripts were sequenced. Here the immuneACCESS table is served through TCRdb, limited to in-frame sequences with V and J called. Missing clones are a known gap in these copies; in checked studies unresolved V genes cover under half, and the rest lacks a known reason. The sample has around 340,000 clones on record, about 20% of them singletons. The ten largest make up under 0.05% of the sample. The sample taken for sequencing was naive CD4+ T cells from blood. The cell subset or site label, read with the paper, signifies: true naive CD4+ T cells. The receptor source for this set is a young woman in good health.

V and J are TRBV29-1 and TRBJ1-2, with 7 positions matching TRBD1. This CDR3 comprises 11 residues. Germline V gene sequence: CDR1 SQVTM, CDR2 ANQGSEA. The DNA for the CDR3 is TGCAGTTCAGGGGGTAACTATGGCTACACCTTC. Protein: CSSGGNYGYTF.

The chain's CDR3 is CASRGQGRGHGYTF. CDR3 nucleotides: TGTGCCAGCAGGGGACAGGGGCGCGGACATGGCTACACCTTC. This chain uses TRBV7-9 with TRBJ1-2; 10 bases map to TRBD1. Germline trimming cut 6 bases from V and 6 bases from J; bases unmatched to any gene: 7. CDR1 is SEHNR and CDR2 is FQNEAQ in the germline V gene (reference sequence). The CDR3 consists of 14 residues.

The gene calls are TRBV11-2 and TRBJ2-5; 11 positions agree with TRBD1. V dropped 5 bases and J dropped 4; count of bases not matched to a gene: 3. The CDR3 is 14 residues long. Germline loops: CDR1 SGHAT, CDR2 FQNNGV. The CDR3 nucleotides read TGTGCCAGCAGCAAGGACAGGGGGCGAGAGACCCAGTACTTC. As protein: CASSKDRGRETQYF. The whole variable domain, filled in from reference TRBV11-2 and TRBJ2-5, reads EAGVAQSPRYKIIEKRQSVAFWCNPISGHATLYWYQQILGQGPKLLIQFQNNGVVDDSQLPKDRFSAERLKGVDSTLKIQPAKLEDSAVYLCASSKDRGRETQYFGPGTRLLVL.

This chain uses TRBV6-6 with TRBJ2-5; tentative D call: TRBD2 (6 bases). Per the germline V gene, CDR1 is MNHNY and CDR2 is SVGAGI (reference sequence). V was pared by 11 bases and J by 5 bases, with 15 bases between. The CDR3 runs to 12 residues. The CDR3 loop is CAGGAGGETQYF. The CDR3 DNA reads TGTGCCGGTGGGGCAGGAGGGGAGACCCAGTACTTC.

V gene TRBV19 combines with J gene TRBJ2-5; perhaps TRBD2 as D (5 bases). The CDR3 is 13 amino acids. The ends were cut back, 6 bases at V and 4 bases at J, with 12 bases in the middle. In germline, CDR1 is LNHDA, CDR2 SQIVND (reference sequence). The CDR3 nucleotides read TGTGCCAGTAGGGACCGGGGAAGAGAGACCCAGTACTTC. Translated, it gives CASRDRGRETQYF.

The chain links TRBV30 to TRBJ2-1; TRBD1 matches at 9 bases. The length of the CDR3 is 13 residues. From germline, CDR1 is GTSNPN and CDR2 SVGIG (reference sequence). V lost 2 bases and J lost 9; bases outside the gene matches: 5. The CDR3 DNA reads TGTGCCTGGAGTAGGGACAGGGTGGGTGAGCAGTTCTTC. Its translation: CAWSRDRVGEQFF.

The gene calls are TRBV11-2 and TRBJ1-2; D ambiguous. CDR3 length: 16 residues. Trimming cost V 4 bases and J 1 base, with 16 bases left between them. In germline, CDR1 is SGHAT, CDR2 FQNNGV. CDR3 in amino acids: CASSSLGRRLNYGYTF. The CDR3 DNA reads as TGTGCCAGCAGCTCCTTGGGCAGGAGGCTTAACTATGGCTACACCTTC.

V and J are TRBV5-1 and TRBJ1-4; 8 bases align to TRBD1. The CDR3 extends over 15 amino acids. The trim removed 4 bases at V and 4 bases at J, leaving 6 bases unmatched. CDR1 is SGHRS and CDR2 is YFSETQ in the germline V gene. CDR3 amino acids: CASSGGTGYNEKLFF. The CDR3 coding sequence is TGCGCCAGCAGCGGGGGGACAGGCTATAATGAAAAACTGTTTTTT.

This sequence joins TRBV30 and TRBJ2-7, with 7 nucleotides matching TRBD1. After removal of 3 bases from V and 2 bases from J, the junction contained 10 bases not matched to a gene. The CDR3 consists of 15 residues. The germline V gene encodes CDR1 GTSNPN and CDR2 SVGIG (reference sequence). CDR3 in amino acids: CAWRETGTVPYEQYF. Here the CDR3 DNA reads TGTGCCTGGAGAGAGACCGGGACAGTACCCTACGAGCAGTACTTC.

This clone was detected a few times. J is TRBJ2-1 and V is TRBV18; D might be TRBD2 (6 bases). This CDR3 contains 13 residues. Trimming pared 4 bases from V and 8 bases from J, leaving 12 bases between. Germline assignment: CDR1 KGHSH and CDR2 LQKENI. The CDR3 spells CASSLMEGYEQFF. In nucleotides, the CDR3 is TGTGCCAGCTCACTTATGGAGGGCTATGAGCAGTTCTTC.

V usage is TRBV30 and J usage is TRBJ2-7, with TRBD2 matching over 10 bases. From germline, CDR1 is GTSNPN and CDR2 SVGIG (reference sequence). V gave up 5 bases and J gave up 5 bases; unmatched junction bases: 15. The CDR3 is 16 amino acids. CDR3 sequence: CAWAPPRSGRGNEQYF. The CDR3 DNA reads TGTGCCTGGGCCCCACCTCGGAGCGGGAGGGGGAACGAGCAGTACTTC.

This clone was counted only a few times. The chain combines TRBV13 with TRBJ2-6; D remains unclear. CDR3 size: 14 residues. CDR1 and CDR2 from the germline V gene are PRHDT and FYEKMQ (reference sequence). V was shortened by 5 bases and J by 0 bases, with 5 bases between the two germline ends. CDR3 DNA sequence: TGTGCCAGCAGCCGCAGCTCTGGGGCCAACGTCCTGACTTTC. Its protein is CASSRSSGANVLTF. Supplemented by reference TRBV13 and TRBJ2-6, the full variable domain reads AAGVIQSPRHLIKEKRETATLKCYPIPRHDTVYWYQQGPGQDPQFLISFYEKMQSDKGSIPDRFSAQQFSDYHSELNMSSLELGDSALYFCASSRSSGANVLTFGAGSRLTVL.

The chain combines TRBV6-6 with TRBJ1-4, with 8 bases that match TRBD1. The CDR3 contains 12 residues. Germline loops: CDR1 MNHNY, CDR2 SVGAGI (reference sequence). With V trimmed by 6 bases and J by 10 bases, 4 bases remained unmatched. DNA of the CDR3: TGTGCCAGCAGGCCAGACAGGGGAAAACTGTTTTTT. Protein: CASRPDRGKLFF.

This clone appeared a few times. The chain's CDR3 is CASSFGGTNYGYTF. DNA for the CDR3: TGCGCCAGCAGCTTCGGCGGAACTAACTATGGCTACACCTTC. The chain couples TRBV5-1 to TRBJ1-2, with D hard to call. Germline V gene data show CDR1 as SGHRS and CDR2 as YFSETQ. CDR3 length: 14 residues. Trimming pared 2 bases from V and 0 bases from J, leaving 8 bases between. Combining the CDR3 with reference TRBV5-1 and TRBJ1-2 gives the whole variable domain KAGVTQTPRYLIKTRGQQVTLSCSPISGHRSVSWYQQTPGQGLQFLFEYFSETQRNKGNFPGRFSGRQFSNSRSEMNVSTLELGDSALYLCASSFGGTNYGYTFGSGTRLTVV.

Only a few counts were recorded for this clone. CDR3 sequence (DNA): TGTGCTAGTGGTTTGGACAGAAACGAGCAGTACTTC. Translation gives CASGLDRNEQYF. The chain has TRBV12-5 and TRBJ2-7; D call uncertain. Germline CDR1 reads LGHNT; CDR2 reads FRNRAP. The CDR3 contains 12 residues. V was shortened by 1 base and J by 5 bases, with 6 bases between the two germline ends.

This chain uses TRBV7-3 with TRBJ1-2; D perhaps matches TRBD1 (5 bases). This CDR3 is 13 amino acids long. The V end was cut by 2 bases, the J end by 2 bases, with 6 bases between. Germline CDR1 is SGHTA and CDR2 is FQGTGA. CDR3 nucleotide sequence: TGTGCCAGCAGCTTAGGACAAAACTATGGCTACACCTTC. Protein product: CASSLGQNYGYTF. Together with reference TRBV7-3 and TRBJ1-2, the CDR3 gives the full variable domain: GAGVSQTPSNKVTEKGKYVELRCDPISGHTALYWYRQSLGQGPEFLIYFQGTGAADDSGLPNDRFFAVRPEGSVSTLKIQRTERGDSAVYLCASSLGQNYGYTFGSGTRLTVV.

This clone came up once. The V and J genes are TRBV7-2 and TRBJ2-7; tentative D call: TRBD1 (6 bases). The CDR3 loop spans 14 amino acids. From germline, CDR1 is SGHTA and CDR2 FQGNSA. Trimming cost V 5 bases and J 3 bases, with 14 bases left between them. The chain's CDR3 is CASSLQIGGYEQYF. Written as DNA, the CDR3 is TGTGCCAGCAGCCTCCAAATAGGGGGCTACGAGCAGTACTTC.

This clone was counted only a few times. The chain has TRBV7-2 and TRBJ1-3; D is undetermined. V was shortened by 5 bases and J by 0 bases, with 8 bases between the two germline ends. The CDR3 extends over 14 amino acids. Germline CDR1 reads SGHTA; CDR2 reads FQGNSA. The CDR3 region is CASSGGYSGNTIYF. CDR3 nucleotides: TGTGCCAGCAGCGGAGGGTACTCTGGAAACACCATATATTTT.

This sequence joins TRBV9 and TRBJ2-7; 10 bases line up with TRBD1. CDR1 is SGDLS and CDR2 is YYNGEE in the germline V gene. V was pared by 0 bases and J by 3 bases, with 0 bases of the junction left unmatched. The CDR3 consists of 14 residues. For the CDR3, the DNA is TGTGCCAGCAGCGTAGGGGACAGGGGCTACGAGCAGTACTTC. Its translation is CASSVGDRGYEQYF.

The chain has TRBV27 and TRBJ2-5; D unclear. This CDR3 spans 13 amino acids. The V end lost 2 bases, the J end lost 2 bases, and 6 bases lay between the germline ends. From germline, CDR1 is MNHEY and CDR2 SMNVEV (reference sequence). DNA of the CDR3: TGTGCCAGCAGTTTACAGAATCAAGAGACCCAGTACTTC. Amino acid sequence: CASSLQNQETQYF.

This clone was picked up a small number of times. This chain links TRBV7-9 with TRBJ2-7; 10 bases fit TRBD1. With 1 base clipped from V and 3 bases from J, the junction kept 3 bases outside the gene matches. Per germline, CDR1 SEHNR and CDR2 FQNEAQ (reference sequence). This CDR3 is 15 amino acids long. The DNA of the CDR3 is TGTGCCAGCAGCTTAGAGGGGACAGGGGACTACGAGCAGTACTTC. Its translation: CASSLEGTGDYEQYF.

The chain recombines TRBV9 with TRBJ1-2, with D uncertain. Germline CDR1 is SGDLS and CDR2 is YYNGEE. Trimming took off 1 base at V and 7 bases at J, with 8 bases between the two ends. CDR3 length: 12 amino acids. CDR3 loop: CASSVRRLGYTF. DNA of the CDR3: TGTGCCAGCAGCGTAAGGAGGCTTGGCTACACCTTC.

This clone appeared a few times. The chain recombines TRBV27 with TRBJ2-1; TRBD2 matches 9 bases. V lost 6 bases, J lost 1 base, and 7 bases stayed unmatched. This CDR3 is built from 16 residues. Germline V gene lookup returns CDR1 MNHEY and CDR2 SMNVEV (reference sequence). Here the CDR3 reads CASSPPTSGSYNEQFF. CDR3 nucleotides: TGTGCCAGCAGCCCGCCAACTAGCGGGTCCTACAATGAGCAGTTCTTC.

This sequence joins TRBV4-3 and TRBJ1-2; 9 nucleotides line up with TRBD1. The CDR3 runs to 16 residues. Germline V gene sequence: CDR1 LGHNA, CDR2 YSLEER. The V and J ends lost 1 base and 3 bases, in that order; junction bases with no gene match: 6. CDR3 amino acids: CASSQVRTGVDYGYTF. DNA for the CDR3: TGCGCCAGCAGCCAAGTTCGGACAGGGGTTGACTATGGCTACACCTTC.